Presented here are 32 T cell receptor beta chains from one specimen sequenced in a study of T cell responses to AZD1222 COVID-19 vaccine. Some clones are missing from TCRdb's copy, which holds only in-frame ones; the method was immunoSEQ multiplex PCR. This table has more than 110,000 clones, about 90% appearing once. This material consisted of peripheral blood, taken 28 days after the second AZD1222 dose. These receptors originate from an adult who received the AZD1222 COVID-19 vaccine.

The CDR3 here is CASSPTTIAAWVNEQFF. CDR3 coding DNA: TGCGCCAGCAGCCCAACGACCATCGCGGCTTGGGTCAATGAGCAGTTCTTC. The chain uses TRBV4-1 and TRBJ2-1; D unresolved. The CDR3 extends over 17 amino acids. Trimming stripped 4 bases from V and 6 bases from J, with 22 bases between. The germline V gene encodes CDR1 MGHRA and CDR2 YSYEKL.

This rearrangement joins TRBV2 to TRBJ2-2, with TRBD1 identical over 8 bases. Trimming took 7 bases from V and 4 from J; bases not matched to a gene: 8. Germline values: CDR1 SNHLY, CDR2 FYNNEI. The CDR3 covers 15 residues. CDR3 coding DNA: TGTGCCAGCACCAAGGACAGGGTGGCCACCGGGGAGCTGTTTTTT. Residues: CASTKDRVATGELFF.

V and J are TRBV19 and TRBJ1-5; D may be TRBD1 (6 bases). The CDR3 is 14 amino acids. V lost 9 bases to trimming and J lost 4 bases, with 16 bases between them. CDR1 and CDR2 (germline): LNHDA, SQIVND (reference sequence). The CDR3 spells CASRNGGGNQPQHF. The DNA of the CDR3 is TGTGCCAGCCGCAATGGAGGGGGGAATCAGCCCCAGCATTTT.

The chain links TRBV29-1 to TRBJ2-2, with 11 bases identical to TRBD2. V was pared by 4 bases and J by 5 bases, with 9 bases of the junction left unmatched. CDR1 and CDR2 from the germline V gene are SQVTM and ANQGSEA. The CDR3 extends over 16 amino acids. The CDR3 region has the DNA TGCAGCGTTGGGGGGACTAGCGGCAGTATAACCGGGGAGCTGTTTTTT. It encodes CSVGGTSGSITGELFF.

The chain has TRBV12-3 or TRBV12-4 and TRBJ2-3; D is unresolved. The germline V and J ends were trimmed by 3 bases and 3 bases, with 7 bases remaining between them. There are 13 residues in the CDR3. This CDR3 is CASSFTRTDTQYF. The CDR3, as DNA: TGTGCCAGCAGTTTTACAAGGACAGATACGCAGTATTTT.

The J gene is TRBJ2-1, the V gene TRBV6-5, with unresolved D. Trimming left V 8 bases short and J 0 bases short, with 14 bases between. The CDR3 length is 15 residues. The germline V gene has CDR1 MNHEY and CDR2 SVGAGI. The CDR3 region has the DNA TGTGCCAGCCGGATAGATATGAGCTCCTACAATGAGCAGTTCTTC. This encodes CASRIDMSSYNEQFF.

The V and J genes are TRBV9 and TRBJ2-2; D ambiguous. V was shortened by 0 bases and J by 1 base, with 7 bases between the two germline ends. CDR3 length: 15 residues. Per the germline V gene, CDR1 is SGDLS and CDR2 is YYNGEE. The CDR3 DNA follows: TGTGCCAGCAGCGTAGGCTGGGTGAACACCGGGGAGCTGTTTTTT. Protein product: CASSVGWVNTGELFF.

The chain uses TRBV13 and TRBJ2-2, with 12 bases identical to TRBD1. CDR3 length: 16 amino acids. In germline, CDR1 is PRHDT, CDR2 FYEKMQ (reference sequence). With V trimmed by 5 bases and J by 7 bases, 8 bases remained unmatched. CDR3 loop: CASSPGTGGEGGELFF. CDR3 DNA: TGTGCCAGCAGCCCCGGGACAGGGGGCGAAGGCGGGGAGCTGTTTTTT.

V is TRBV27 and J is TRBJ1-1, with a tentative D call TRBD1 (6 bases). Trimming took 0 bases from V and 3 from J, leaving 20 bases between them. Germline V gene lookup returns CDR1 MNHEY and CDR2 SMNVEV (reference sequence). The CDR3 is made up of 18 amino acids. The CDR3 coding sequence is TGTGCCAGCAGTTTATCGTTACCGGGGGCGCAGAGTTACACTGAAGCTTTCTTT. Translating it yields CASSLSLPGAQSYTEAFF.

The chain links TRBV6-5 to TRBJ1-5; D is perhaps TRBD1 (6 bases). Trimming stripped 6 bases from V and 5 bases from J, with 14 bases between. The CDR3 spans 14 residues. CDR1 and CDR2 (germline): MNHEY, SVGAGI. CDR3 coding DNA: TGTGCCAGCAGCCCCAGGGGAAGGGATCAGCCCCAGCATTTT. This translates into CASSPRGRDQPQHF.

The rearrangement uses TRBV30 and TRBJ1-4, with D tentatively TRBD1 (5 bases). Trimming pared 0 bases from V and 3 bases from J, leaving 14 bases between. This CDR3 has 16 residues. Germline V gene data show CDR1 as GTSNPN and CDR2 as SVGIG (reference sequence). DNA of the CDR3: TGTGCCTGGAGTGTAGGTGGTGCGGGGGCTAATGAAAAACTGTTTTTT. Protein sequence: CAWSVGGAGANEKLFF.

The V and J genes are TRBV19 and TRBJ1-4; TRBD1 agrees at 8 bases. J was trimmed by 6 bases and V by 5 bases; bases with no gene match: 5. The CDR3 runs 14 residues. The germline V gene encodes CDR1 LNHDA and CDR2 SQIVND (reference sequence). Written as DNA, the CDR3 is TGTGCCAGTAGTGGCGGACAGGGATATGAAAAACTGTTTTTT. This encodes CASSGGQGYEKLFF.

The chain links TRBV27 to TRBJ2-3, with TRBD2 matching 10 bases. Germline CDR1 MNHEY, CDR2 SMNVEV (reference sequence). V was pared by 6 bases and J by 0 bases, with 9 bases of the junction left unmatched. The CDR3 consists of 17 residues. The CDR3 loop reads CASREASGSLSTDTQYF. The CDR3 DNA reads TGTGCCAGCAGGGAGGCTAGCGGGAGTCTGAGCACAGATACGCAGTATTTT.

The count of this clone is one. V and J are TRBV11-1 and TRBJ2-5; possibly TRBD2 for D (6 bases). The CDR3 sequence is 17 residues long. Trimming removed 0 bases at V and 5 bases at J, with 19 bases between. CDR1 and CDR2 (germline): SGHAT, FQDESV (reference sequence). The CDR3 nucleotides read TGTGCCAGCAGCTTAGCTCCGCGGGGAGTCTTCTCCGAGACCCAGTACTTC. Translating gives CASSLAPRGVFSETQYF.

This chain links TRBV7-8 with TRBJ2-7, with D tentatively TRBD1 or TRBD2 (5 bases each). Per germline, CDR1 SGHVS and CDR2 FQNEAQ. With 5 bases removed from V and 1 base from J, the gap between germline ends came to 15 bases. This CDR3 has 15 amino acids. CDR3 sequence reads: CASSRERGLSYEQYF. CDR3 DNA: TGTGCCAGCAGCCGAGAGAGGGGTCTTTCCTACGAGCAGTACTTC.

The J gene is TRBJ1-3, the V gene TRBV10-2; D possibly corresponds to TRBD1 (5 bases). The CDR3 consists of 14 residues. V lost 8 bases to trimming and J lost 0 bases, with 11 bases between them. Germline V gene lookup returns CDR1 WSHSY and CDR2 SAAADI. CDR3 nucleotide sequence: TGCGCCAGCGTGGGACGGGACTCTGGAAACACCATATATTTT. Amino acids: CASVGRDSGNTIYF.

This chain joins TRBV27 and TRBJ1-2; D perhaps matches TRBD1 (5 bases). The germline V gene has CDR1 MNHEY and CDR2 SMNVEV (reference sequence). CDR3 size: 14 residues. V gave up 0 bases and J gave up 2 bases, with 7 bases separating them. CDR3 nucleotide sequence: TGTGCCAGCAGTTTATCGGGACCAAACTATGGCTACACCTTC. Residues: CASSLSGPNYGYTF.

The chain joins TRBV5-1 to TRBJ2-2; D possibly corresponds to TRBD1 (6 bases). V lost 4 bases and J 5 bases, leaving 12 bases between the germline ends. The CDR3 is 14 residues long. CDR1 SGHRS and CDR2 YFSETQ come from the germline V gene. CDR3 coding DNA: TGCGCCAGCAGCCCAGGGGCTGGAACCGGGGAGCTGTTTTTT. Encoded protein: CASSPGAGTGELFF.

The chain uses TRBV24-1 and TRBJ1-5; unclear D gene. The V gene's germline CDR1 is KGHDR and CDR2 SFDVKD. This CDR3 has 11 amino acids. Trimming removed 12 bases from V and 4 bases from J, with 9 bases in between. In DNA form, the CDR3 reads TGTGCCCCCGGAGGGAATCAGCCCCAGCATTTT. Translating gives CAPGGNQPQHF.

The genes are TRBV10-3 and TRBJ2-5; 8 nucleotides match TRBD1. Germline assignment: CDR1 ENHRY and CDR2 SYGVKD. The J segment lost 7 bases and the V segment lost 5 bases, leaving 9 bases of the junction unmatched. This CDR3 contains 14 residues. CDR3 nucleotides: TGTGCCATCAGTCTACAGGACAGGGCTGGGACCCAGTACTTC. Translating gives CAISLQDRAGTQYF.

The rearrangement uses TRBV5-1 and TRBJ1-4; D is ambiguous. CDR1 and CDR2 from the germline V gene are SGHRS and YFSETQ. Trimming pared 4 bases from V and 0 bases from J, leaving 10 bases between. This CDR3 is 15 amino acids long. The CDR3 region has the DNA TGCGCCAGCAGCGTGGCGGGATCAACTAATGAAAAACTGTTTTTT. Translation: CASSVAGSTNEKLFF.

The chain joins TRBV16 to TRBJ1-5, with D possibly matching TRBD1 (5 bases). CDR3 size: 14 residues. The V end lost 3 bases, the J end lost 3 bases, and 9 bases lay between the germline ends. From germline, CDR1 is KGHSY and CDR2 FQNENV. The CDR3 DNA sequence: TGTGCCAGCAGCCATACAGGCTACAATCAGCCCCAGCATTTT. Translated: CASSHTGYNQPQHF.

This clone has only a few counts. V and J are TRBV5-4 and TRBJ1-6; 7 nucleotides match TRBD1. This CDR3 is 15 amino acids long. The V gene end was trimmed by 4 bases and the J gene end by 10 bases; junction bases not matched to a gene: 11. Germline CDR1 is SGHNT and CDR2 is YYREEE (reference sequence). The chain's CDR3 is CASSPQTGIDSPLHF. The CDR3 DNA is TGTGCCAGCAGCCCCCAGACAGGGATTGACTCACCCCTCCACTTT.

This chain uses TRBV14 with TRBJ2-1; TRBD2 agrees at 8 bases. The CDR3 spans 15 residues. Germline V gives CDR1 SGHDN, CDR2 FVKESK. V dropped 4 bases and J dropped 2; count of bases not matched to a gene: 4. The CDR3 coding sequence is TGTGCCAGCAGCCTTTGGCGGGAGGCCTACAATGAGCAGTTCTTC. Amino acids: CASSLWREAYNEQFF.

For the CDR3, the DNA is TGCGCCAGCAGCTGGGGACAGGGGGCCGGGGAGCTGTTTTTT. It specifies CASSWGQGAGELFF. This chain connects TRBV5-1 to TRBJ2-2, with 11 bases lining up with TRBD1. V shed 3 bases, J shed 6 bases, and the junction held 1 base outside the gene matches. This CDR3 region has 14 residues. Germline CDR1 and CDR2: SGHRS and YFSETQ.

V and J are TRBV6-2 or TRBV6-3 and TRBJ2-1; no reliable D call. The V gene's germline CDR1 is MNHEY and CDR2 SVGEGT. CDR3 size: 17 residues. Trimming took 2 bases from V and 0 from J, leaving 14 bases between them. The CDR3 nucleotides read TGTGCCAGCAGTTACAGACGGGCGCAGAGCTCCTACAATGAGCAGTTCTTC. This codes for CASSYRRAQSSYNEQFF.

CDR3 coding DNA: TGCAGCGAAACAGGGGGCAATCAGCCCCAGCATTTT. Its translation: CSETGGNQPQHF. V is TRBV29-1 and J is TRBJ1-5; the match to TRBD1 covers 7 bases. Trimming at V came to 7 bases and at J to 2 bases, leaving 2 bases not matched to a gene. Germline values: CDR1 SQVTM, CDR2 ANQGSEA. CDR3 length: 12 residues.

This clone has only one observation. The V and J genes are TRBV5-1 and TRBJ1-2; D is undetermined. Trimming removed 0 bases at V and 2 bases at J, with 8 bases between. The CDR3 covers 14 residues. CDR1 is SGHRS, CDR2 YFSETQ, per germline. In DNA form, the CDR3 reads TGCGCCAGCAGCTTGGGCGACGGGAACTATGGCTACACCTTC. It translates to CASSLGDGNYGYTF.

The gene calls are TRBV19 and TRBJ2-2; D gene ambiguous. With 5 bases removed from V and 5 bases from J, the gap between germline ends came to 3 bases. CDR3 length equals 11 residues. From germline, CDR1 is LNHDA and CDR2 SQIVND (reference sequence). CDR3 DNA: TGTGCCAGTAGTGGGACCGGGGAGCTGTTTTTT. Translated, it gives CASSGTGELFF.

The chain links TRBV7-8 to TRBJ1-1; tentatively, D is TRBD1 (5 bases). Trimming took 5 bases from V and 4 from J, leaving 20 bases between them. CDR1 is SGHVS and CDR2 is FQNEAQ in the germline V gene. The CDR3 consists of 16 residues. The DNA of the CDR3 is TGTGCCAGCAGCGTCCGGGACGCTCTTGGGAGCACTGAAGCTTTCTTT. Translated, it gives CASSVRDALGSTEAFF.

V gene TRBV5-4 combines with J gene TRBJ2-5; D may be TRBD1 or TRBD2 (7 bases each). CDR3 length equals 13 residues. Germline CDR1 and CDR2: SGHNT and YYREEE (reference sequence). The germline V and J ends were trimmed by 4 bases and 5 bases, with 12 bases remaining between them. For the CDR3, the DNA is TGTGCCAGCAGCAGACAGGGAGGGGAGACCCAGTACTTC. Protein: CASSRQGGETQYF.

V and J are TRBV7-2 and TRBJ1-6, with unresolved D. V was shortened by 0 bases and J by 6 bases, with 9 bases between the two germline ends. Germline V gene lookup returns CDR1 SGHTA and CDR2 FQGNSA. The CDR3 has 15 residues. The DNA for the CDR3 is TGTGCCAGCAGCTTAGCGGCAGGCGTTAATTCACCCCTCCACTTT. Residues: CASSLAAGVNSPLHF.